The rows below give T cell receptor beta chains drawn from one sample of a study of T cells in Graves' hyperthyroidism and ophthalmopathy. Each CDR3 protein gets one entry after TCRdb re-called the multiplex PCR reads with MiXCR. Altogether around 570,000 distinct CDR3 sequences are present, around 20% being singletons, with the ten largest covering about half. The sequenced material came from blood. These TCRs come from a man aged 40-49 years with Graves' ophthalmopathy. Both conserved end residues are part of each CDR3. D genes are given only for firm matches. Clone size, where shown, is once, few, many, or a class for clones that have expanded.

clone size	V gene	J gene	D gene	CDR3 DNA	CDR3 protein
NA	TRBV7-9	TRBJ1-1	TRBD1	TGTGCCAGCAGCTCGCAGGGGGATGGGGCTGAAGCTTTCTTT	CASSSQGDGAEAFF
NA	TRBV28	TRBJ1-4	NA	TGTGCCAGCAGTCTCCCCCAATTAGGCGAAAAACTGTTTTTT	CASSLPQLGEKLFF
few	TRBV4-1	TRBJ2-7	NA	TGCGCCAGCAGCCAAGATGTGGGCAGGGACCGATACGAGCAGTACTTC	CASSQDVGRDRYEQYF
NA	TRBV27	TRBJ2-5	TRBD1	TGTGCCAGCAGAACCTACAGGGGGCGGCAAGAGACCCAGTACTTC	CASRTYRGRQETQYF
NA	TRBV28	TRBJ2-5	NA	TGTGCCAGCAGTTCACTCCGGACAAACTTTGGCAAAGAGACCCAGTACTTC	CASSSLRTNFGKETQYF
many	TRBV7-8	TRBJ1-6	NA	TGTGCCAGCAGCCCCCCCAGGCCGGACCGCTATATGGGGGCCCTCCACTTT	CASSPPRPDRYMGALHF
NA	TRBV27	TRBJ2-3	NA	TGTGCCAGCAGTTTATTTCCGGTTCTGAGCACAGATACGCAGTATTTT	CASSLFPVLSTDTQYF
NA	TRBV19	TRBJ1-5	NA	TGTGCCAGCGACAACACAGACAGACTCAATCAGCCCCAGCATTTT	CASDNTDRLNQPQHF
many	TRBV2	TRBJ1-2	TRBD1	TGTGCCAGCAGTGAAGCGACAGGGGGAGGAGGCTACACCTTC	CASSEATGGGGYTF
few	TRBV28	TRBJ2-7	TRBD2	TGTGCCAGCAACTTGACTAGCGGGAGGGAGTACGAGCAGTACTTC	CASNLTSGREYEQYF
NA	TRBV27	TRBJ1-5	NA	TGTGCCAGCAGTTCCTCAGGGGAGGTTAATCAGCCCCAGCATTTT	CASSSSGEVNQPQHF
few	TRBV27	TRBJ2-1	NA	TGTGCCAGCAGTTTATCAAACGGGAATGAGCAGTTCTTC	CASSLSNGNEQFF
once	TRBV5-1	TRBJ1-5	NA	TGTGATGATAGCAATCAGCCCCAGCATTTT	CDDSNQPQHF
many	TRBV2	TRBJ1-4	NA	TGTGCCAGCAGGCATACAGGTGGCGAAAAACTGTTTTTT	CASRHTGGEKLFF
NA	TRBV4-1	TRBJ2-7	TRBD2	TGCGCCAGCAGCCAACCTACTAGCGGGAGGAACGAGCAGTACTTC	CASSQPTSGRNEQYF
many	TRBV11-2	TRBJ2-5	NA	TGTGCCAGCAGCGAGGGCAGGGGAGTTGAGACCCAGTACTTC	CASSEGRGVETQYF
many	TRBV20-1	TRBJ1-3	NA	TGCAGTGCTAGCGGACAGATCGGAAACACCATATATTTT	CSASGQIGNTIYF
many	TRBV4-2	TRBJ2-5	NA	TGTGCCAGCAGCCAAGATAGGGAGACCCAGTACTTC	CASSQDRETQYF
NA	TRBV27	TRBJ1-6	NA	TGTGCCAGCAGTCCCGGACAGCCTTCATCATCCTATAATTCACCCCTCCACTTT	CASSPGQPSSSYNSPLHF
many	TRBV3-1	TRBJ2-3	NA	TGTGCCAGCAGCCATTCAGATACGCAGTATTTT	CASSHSDTQYF
NA	TRBV30	TRBJ2-5	TRBD2	TGTGCCTGGACTTCTAGCGGAGGGCAAGAGACCCAGTACTTC	CAWTSSGGQETQYF
NA	TRBV10-3	TRBJ2-1	TRBD2	TGTGCCATTTTAGCGGGAGGGTACAATGAGCAGTTCTTC	CAILAGGYNEQFF
NA	TRBV12-3/TRBV12-4	TRBJ1-6	NA	TGTGCCAGCAGTTTATTGGGGCCAGGCAATTCACCCCTCCACTTT	CASSLLGPGNSPLHF
many	TRBV6-1	TRBJ1-2	NA	TGTGCCAGCAGTGAGGGGGGCGGCTACACCTTC	CASSEGGGYTF
few	TRBV30	TRBJ2-7	TRBD2	TGTGCCTGGAGTGGGGGGGGGGGCGAGCAGTACTTC	CAWSGGGGEQYF
NA	TRBV29-1	TRBJ2-5	NA	TGCAGCGTTGAAGACGGCGCAGAGACCCAGTACTTC	CSVEDGAETQYF
many	TRBV10-3	TRBJ2-3	TRBD2	TGTGCCATCAGCATCAAGACTAGCGGGAGGATGGATACGCAGTATTTT	CAISIKTSGRMDTQYF
NA	TRBV11-2	TRBJ2-1	NA	TGTGCCAGCAGTCCACAGGCGGGACCTCCCATCTTC	CASSPQAGPPIF
NA	TRBV7-7	TRBJ2-5	NA	TGTGCTAGCTCCCAGGGGGGCCAGGGGGAGACCCAGTACTTC	CASSQGGQGETQYF
many	TRBV2	TRBJ1-1	NA	TGTGCCAGCAGGGACCCCAACACTGAAGCTTTCTTT	CASRDPNTEAFF